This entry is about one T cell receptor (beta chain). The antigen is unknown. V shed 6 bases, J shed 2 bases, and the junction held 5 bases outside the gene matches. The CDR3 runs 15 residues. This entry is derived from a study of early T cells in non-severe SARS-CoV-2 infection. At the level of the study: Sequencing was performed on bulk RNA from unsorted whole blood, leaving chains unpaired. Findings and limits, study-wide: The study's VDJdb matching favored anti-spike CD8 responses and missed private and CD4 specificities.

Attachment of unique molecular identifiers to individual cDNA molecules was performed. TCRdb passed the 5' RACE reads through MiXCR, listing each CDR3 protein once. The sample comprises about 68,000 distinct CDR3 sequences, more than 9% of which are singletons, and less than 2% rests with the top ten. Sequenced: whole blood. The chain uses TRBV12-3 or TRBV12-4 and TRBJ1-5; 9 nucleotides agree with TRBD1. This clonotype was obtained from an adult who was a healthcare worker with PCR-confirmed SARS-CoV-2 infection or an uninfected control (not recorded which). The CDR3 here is CASSFRDRGNQPQHF. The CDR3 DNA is TGTGCCAGCAGCTTCCGGGACAGGGGCAATCAGCCCCAGCATTTT.